This T cell receptor beta chain originates from a study of response to subunit inactivated influenza vaccine. CDR1 is KGHSH and CDR2 is LQKENI in the germline V gene. V was pared by 2 bases and J by 1 base, with 2 bases of the junction left unmatched. This CDR3 contains 16 residues. TCRdb used MiXCR to reprocess the RT-PCR reads, holding one entry per CDR3 protein. The table has about 530,000 distinct CDR3 sequences, around 11% seen once. Study-wide points: Only a handful of new T cells, the authors suggested, are recruited with each seasonal influenza vaccination.

To note about this clonotype: Its specificity is unknown.

The sequencing here drew on PBMCs from blood, taken on the day of vaccination. V is TRBV18 and J is TRBJ2-7; 13 positions match TRBD2. This clonotype originated in a man aged 45-60 years who received an inactivated influenza vaccine. This CDR3 reads CASSPWTSGGSYEQYF. The CDR3 DNA reads TGTGCCAGCTCACCATGGACTAGCGGGGGTTCCTACGAGCAGTACTTC.